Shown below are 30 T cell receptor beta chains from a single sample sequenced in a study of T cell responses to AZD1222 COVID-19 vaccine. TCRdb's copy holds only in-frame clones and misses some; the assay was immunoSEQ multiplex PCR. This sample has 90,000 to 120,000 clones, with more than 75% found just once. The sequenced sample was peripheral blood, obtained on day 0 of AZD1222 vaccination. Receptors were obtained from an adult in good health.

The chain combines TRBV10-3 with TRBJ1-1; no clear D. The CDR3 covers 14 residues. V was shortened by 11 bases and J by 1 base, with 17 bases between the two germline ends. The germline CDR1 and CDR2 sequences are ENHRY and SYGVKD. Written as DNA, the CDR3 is TGTGCCTCCAGGCTAATAGAAACGAACACTGAAGCTTTCTTT. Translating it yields CASRLIETNTEAFF.

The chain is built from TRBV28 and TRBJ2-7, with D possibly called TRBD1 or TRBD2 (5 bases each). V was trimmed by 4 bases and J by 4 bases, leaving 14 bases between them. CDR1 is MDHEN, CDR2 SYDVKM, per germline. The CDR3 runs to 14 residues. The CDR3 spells CASSSRGRAYEQYF. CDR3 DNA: TGTGCCAGCAGTTCCCGGGGCAGGGCGTACGAGCAGTACTTC.

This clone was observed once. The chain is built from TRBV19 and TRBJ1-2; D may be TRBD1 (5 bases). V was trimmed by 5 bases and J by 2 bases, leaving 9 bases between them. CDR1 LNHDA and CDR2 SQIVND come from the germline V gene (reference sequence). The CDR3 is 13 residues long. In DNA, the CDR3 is TGTGCCAGTAGTTTAGGGGAGAACTATGGCTACACCTTC. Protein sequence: CASSLGENYGYTF.

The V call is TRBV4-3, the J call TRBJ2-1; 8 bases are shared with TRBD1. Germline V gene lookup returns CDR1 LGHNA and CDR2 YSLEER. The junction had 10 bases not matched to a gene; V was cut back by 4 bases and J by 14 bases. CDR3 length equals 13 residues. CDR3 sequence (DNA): TGCGCCAGCAGCCTCGACAGGGGAAAGGGGAAGTTCTTC. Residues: CASSLDRGKGKFF.

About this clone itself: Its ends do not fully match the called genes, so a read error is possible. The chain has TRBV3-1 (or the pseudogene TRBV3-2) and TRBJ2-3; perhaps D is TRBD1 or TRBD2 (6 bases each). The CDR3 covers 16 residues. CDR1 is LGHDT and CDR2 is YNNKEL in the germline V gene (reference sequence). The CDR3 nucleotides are TGTGCCAGCAGTCAAGGGGGGTGGGGCCTCACAGATACGCAGTATTTT. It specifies CASSQGGWGLTDTQYF.

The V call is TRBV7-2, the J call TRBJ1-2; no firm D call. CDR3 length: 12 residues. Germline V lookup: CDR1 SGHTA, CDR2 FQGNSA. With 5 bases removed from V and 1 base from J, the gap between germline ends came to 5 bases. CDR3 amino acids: CASSLYNYGYTF. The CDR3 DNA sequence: TGTGCCAGCAGCCTATATAACTATGGCTACACCTTC.

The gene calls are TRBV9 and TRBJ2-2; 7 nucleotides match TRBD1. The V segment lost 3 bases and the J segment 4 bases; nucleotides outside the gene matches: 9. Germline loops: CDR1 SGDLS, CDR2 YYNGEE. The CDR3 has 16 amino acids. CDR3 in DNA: TGTGCCAGCAGCGCGAGGACCGGGACAGCCACCGGGGAGCTGTTTTTT. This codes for CASSARTGTATGELFF.

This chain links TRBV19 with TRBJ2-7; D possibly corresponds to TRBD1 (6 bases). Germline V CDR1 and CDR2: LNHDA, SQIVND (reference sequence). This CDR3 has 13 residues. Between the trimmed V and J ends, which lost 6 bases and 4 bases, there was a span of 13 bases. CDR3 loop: CASRQGPGYEQYF. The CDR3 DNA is TGTGCCAGTAGGCAGGGGCCTGGGTACGAGCAGTACTTC. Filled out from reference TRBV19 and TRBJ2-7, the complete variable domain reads DGGITQSPKYLFRKEGQNVTLSCEQNLNHDAMYWYRQDPGQGLRLIYYSQIVNDFQKGDIAEGYSVSREKKESFPLTVTSAQKNPTAFYLCASRQGPGYEQYFGPGTRLTVT.

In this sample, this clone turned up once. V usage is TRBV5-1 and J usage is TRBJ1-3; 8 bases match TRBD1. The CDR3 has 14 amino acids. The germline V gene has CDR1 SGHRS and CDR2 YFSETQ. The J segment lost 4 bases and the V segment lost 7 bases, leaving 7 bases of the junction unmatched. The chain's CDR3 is CASRTGQEGNTIYF. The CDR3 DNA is TGCGCCAGCCGGACAGGGCAAGAGGGAAACACCATATATTTT.

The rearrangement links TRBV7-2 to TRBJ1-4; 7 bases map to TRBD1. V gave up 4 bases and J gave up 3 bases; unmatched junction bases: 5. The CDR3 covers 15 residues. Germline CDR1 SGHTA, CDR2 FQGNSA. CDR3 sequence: CASSSTGLPNEKLFF. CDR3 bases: TGTGCCAGCAGCTCGACAGGGTTACCTAATGAAAAACTGTTTTTT.

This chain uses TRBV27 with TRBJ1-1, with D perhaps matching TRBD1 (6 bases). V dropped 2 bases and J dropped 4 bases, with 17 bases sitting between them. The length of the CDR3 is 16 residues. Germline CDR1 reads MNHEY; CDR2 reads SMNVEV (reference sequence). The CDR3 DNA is TGTGCCAGCAGTTTAGGTGGGGGGCTAGGTGTCACTGAAGCTTTCTTT. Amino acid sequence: CASSLGGGLGVTEAFF.

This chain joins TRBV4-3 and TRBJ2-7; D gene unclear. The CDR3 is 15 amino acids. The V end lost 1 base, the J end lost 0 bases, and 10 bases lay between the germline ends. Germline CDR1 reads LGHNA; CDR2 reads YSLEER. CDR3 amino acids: CASSQGLGSSYEQYF. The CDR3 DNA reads TGCGCCAGCAGCCAAGGCCTGGGAAGCTCCTACGAGCAGTACTTC.

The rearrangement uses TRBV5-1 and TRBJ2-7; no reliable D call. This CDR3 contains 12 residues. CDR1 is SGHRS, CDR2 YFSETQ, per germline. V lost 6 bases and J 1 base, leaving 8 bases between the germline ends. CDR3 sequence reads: CASIPRSYEQYF. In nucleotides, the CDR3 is TGCGCCAGCATCCCCAGATCCTACGAGCAGTACTTC.

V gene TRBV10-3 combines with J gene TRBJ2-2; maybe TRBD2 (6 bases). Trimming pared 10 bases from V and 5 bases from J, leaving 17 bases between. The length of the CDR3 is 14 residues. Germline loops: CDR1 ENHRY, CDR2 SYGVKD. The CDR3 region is CATSSVEWTGELFF. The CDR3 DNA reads TGTGCCACCTCTAGCGTGGAATGGACCGGGGAGCTGTTTTTT.

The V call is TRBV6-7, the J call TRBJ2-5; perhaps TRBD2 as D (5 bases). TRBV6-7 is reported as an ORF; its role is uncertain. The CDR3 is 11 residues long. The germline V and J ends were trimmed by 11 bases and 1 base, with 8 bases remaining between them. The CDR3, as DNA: TGTGCCGGGCTAGCCCAAGAGACCCAGTACTTC. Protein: CAGLAQETQYF.

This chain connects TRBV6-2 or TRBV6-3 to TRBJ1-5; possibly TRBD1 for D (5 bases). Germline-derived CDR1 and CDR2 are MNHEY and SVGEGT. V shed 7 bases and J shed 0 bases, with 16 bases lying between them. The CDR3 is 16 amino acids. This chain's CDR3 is CASTPLGAYSNQPQHF. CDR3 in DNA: TGTGCCAGCACCCCCCTTGGGGCCTATAGCAATCAGCCCCAGCATTTT.

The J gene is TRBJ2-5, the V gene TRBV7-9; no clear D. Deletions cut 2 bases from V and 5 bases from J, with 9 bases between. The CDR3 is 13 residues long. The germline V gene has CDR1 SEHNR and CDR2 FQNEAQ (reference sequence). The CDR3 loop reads CASSLRSRETQYF. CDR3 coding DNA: TGTGCCAGCAGCTTACGCTCCAGGGAGACCCAGTACTTC.

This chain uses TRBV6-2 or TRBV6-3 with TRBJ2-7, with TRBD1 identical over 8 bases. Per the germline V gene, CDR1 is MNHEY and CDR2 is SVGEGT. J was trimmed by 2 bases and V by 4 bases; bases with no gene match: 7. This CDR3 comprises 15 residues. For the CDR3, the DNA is TGTGCCAGCAGTTTATCCCCGGACAGGGCCTACGAGCAGTACTTC. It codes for CASSLSPDRAYEQYF.

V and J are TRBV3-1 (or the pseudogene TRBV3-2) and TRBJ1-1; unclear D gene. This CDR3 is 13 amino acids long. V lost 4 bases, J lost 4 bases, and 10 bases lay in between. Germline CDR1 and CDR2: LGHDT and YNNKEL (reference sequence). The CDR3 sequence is CASSLNERTEAFF. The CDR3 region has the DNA TGTGCCAGCAGCCTTAACGAGCGCACTGAAGCTTTCTTT.

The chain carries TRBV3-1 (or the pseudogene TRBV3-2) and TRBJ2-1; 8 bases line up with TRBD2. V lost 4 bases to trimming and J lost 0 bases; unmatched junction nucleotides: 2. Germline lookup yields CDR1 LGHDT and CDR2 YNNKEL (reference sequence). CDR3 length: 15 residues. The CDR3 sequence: CASSRSGSSYNEQFF. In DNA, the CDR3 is TGTGCCAGCAGCCGCAGCGGGAGCTCCTACAATGAGCAGTTCTTC.

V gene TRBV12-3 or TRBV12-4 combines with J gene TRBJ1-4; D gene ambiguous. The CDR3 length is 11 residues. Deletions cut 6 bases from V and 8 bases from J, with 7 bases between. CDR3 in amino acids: CASSSREKLFF. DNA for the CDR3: TGTGCCAGCAGCTCAAGGGAAAAACTGTTTTTT.

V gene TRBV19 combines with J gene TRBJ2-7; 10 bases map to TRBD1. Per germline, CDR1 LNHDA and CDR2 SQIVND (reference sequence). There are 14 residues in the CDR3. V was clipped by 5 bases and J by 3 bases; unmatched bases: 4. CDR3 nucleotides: TGTGCCAGTAGTCTTGGACAGGGGGGCTACGAGCAGTACTTC. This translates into CASSLGQGGYEQYF.

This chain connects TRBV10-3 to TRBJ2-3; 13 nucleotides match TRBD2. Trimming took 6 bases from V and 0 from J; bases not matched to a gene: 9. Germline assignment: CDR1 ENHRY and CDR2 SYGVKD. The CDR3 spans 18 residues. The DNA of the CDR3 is TGTGCCATCAGCACGGGACTAGCGGGACCAACTAGCACAGATACGCAGTATTTT. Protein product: CAISTGLAGPTSTDTQYF.

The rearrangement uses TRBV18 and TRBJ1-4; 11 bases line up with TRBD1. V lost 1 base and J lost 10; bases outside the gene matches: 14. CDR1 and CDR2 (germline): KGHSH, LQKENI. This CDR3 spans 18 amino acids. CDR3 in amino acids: CASSPLNSGQGAGGKLFF. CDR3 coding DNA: TGTGCCAGCTCACCACTAAACTCCGGACAGGGGGCAGGAGGAAAACTGTTTTTT.

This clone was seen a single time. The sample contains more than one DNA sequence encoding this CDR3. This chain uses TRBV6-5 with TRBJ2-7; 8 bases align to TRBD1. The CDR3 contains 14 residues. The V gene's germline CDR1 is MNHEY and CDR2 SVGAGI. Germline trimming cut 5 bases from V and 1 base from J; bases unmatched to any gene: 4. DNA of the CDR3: TGTGCCAGCAGTCGGGACAGGTCTTCCTACGAGCAGTACTTC. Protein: CASSRDRSSYEQYF.

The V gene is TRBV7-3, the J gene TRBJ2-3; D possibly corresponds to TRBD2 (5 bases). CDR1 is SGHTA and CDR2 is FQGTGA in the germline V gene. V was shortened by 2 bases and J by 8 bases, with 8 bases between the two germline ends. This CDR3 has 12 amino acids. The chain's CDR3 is CASSLDGGTQYF. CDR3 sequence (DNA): TGTGCCAGCAGCTTAGATGGAGGTACGCAGTATTTT.

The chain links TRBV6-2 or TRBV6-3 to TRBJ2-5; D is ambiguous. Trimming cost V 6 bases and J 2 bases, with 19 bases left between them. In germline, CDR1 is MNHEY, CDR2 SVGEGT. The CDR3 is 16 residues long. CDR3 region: CASSHHRLSEQETQYF. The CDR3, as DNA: TGTGCCAGCAGCCACCATCGCCTGTCCGAACAAGAGACCCAGTACTTC.

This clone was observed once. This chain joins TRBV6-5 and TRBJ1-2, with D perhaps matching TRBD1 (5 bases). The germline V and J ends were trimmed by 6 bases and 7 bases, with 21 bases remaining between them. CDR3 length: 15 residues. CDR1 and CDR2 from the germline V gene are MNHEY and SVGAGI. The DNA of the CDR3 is TGTGCCAGCAGCCCGAAGGTAGGGGTAGTTGGTGGCTACACCTTC. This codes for CASSPKVGVVGGYTF.

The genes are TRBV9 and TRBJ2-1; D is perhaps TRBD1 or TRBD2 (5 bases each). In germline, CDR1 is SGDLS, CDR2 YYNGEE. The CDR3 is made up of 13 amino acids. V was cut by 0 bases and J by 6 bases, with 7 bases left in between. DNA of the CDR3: TGTGCCAGCAGCGTAGCTGGGGGCAATGAGCAGTTCTTC. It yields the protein CASSVAGGNEQFF.

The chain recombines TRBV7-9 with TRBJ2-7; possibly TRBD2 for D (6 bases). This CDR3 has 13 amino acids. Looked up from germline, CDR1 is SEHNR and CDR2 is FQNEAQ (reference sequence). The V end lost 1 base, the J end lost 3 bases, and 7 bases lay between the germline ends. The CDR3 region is CASSLGGLYEQYF. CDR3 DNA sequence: TGTGCCAGCAGCTTAGGGGGACTCTACGAGCAGTACTTC.